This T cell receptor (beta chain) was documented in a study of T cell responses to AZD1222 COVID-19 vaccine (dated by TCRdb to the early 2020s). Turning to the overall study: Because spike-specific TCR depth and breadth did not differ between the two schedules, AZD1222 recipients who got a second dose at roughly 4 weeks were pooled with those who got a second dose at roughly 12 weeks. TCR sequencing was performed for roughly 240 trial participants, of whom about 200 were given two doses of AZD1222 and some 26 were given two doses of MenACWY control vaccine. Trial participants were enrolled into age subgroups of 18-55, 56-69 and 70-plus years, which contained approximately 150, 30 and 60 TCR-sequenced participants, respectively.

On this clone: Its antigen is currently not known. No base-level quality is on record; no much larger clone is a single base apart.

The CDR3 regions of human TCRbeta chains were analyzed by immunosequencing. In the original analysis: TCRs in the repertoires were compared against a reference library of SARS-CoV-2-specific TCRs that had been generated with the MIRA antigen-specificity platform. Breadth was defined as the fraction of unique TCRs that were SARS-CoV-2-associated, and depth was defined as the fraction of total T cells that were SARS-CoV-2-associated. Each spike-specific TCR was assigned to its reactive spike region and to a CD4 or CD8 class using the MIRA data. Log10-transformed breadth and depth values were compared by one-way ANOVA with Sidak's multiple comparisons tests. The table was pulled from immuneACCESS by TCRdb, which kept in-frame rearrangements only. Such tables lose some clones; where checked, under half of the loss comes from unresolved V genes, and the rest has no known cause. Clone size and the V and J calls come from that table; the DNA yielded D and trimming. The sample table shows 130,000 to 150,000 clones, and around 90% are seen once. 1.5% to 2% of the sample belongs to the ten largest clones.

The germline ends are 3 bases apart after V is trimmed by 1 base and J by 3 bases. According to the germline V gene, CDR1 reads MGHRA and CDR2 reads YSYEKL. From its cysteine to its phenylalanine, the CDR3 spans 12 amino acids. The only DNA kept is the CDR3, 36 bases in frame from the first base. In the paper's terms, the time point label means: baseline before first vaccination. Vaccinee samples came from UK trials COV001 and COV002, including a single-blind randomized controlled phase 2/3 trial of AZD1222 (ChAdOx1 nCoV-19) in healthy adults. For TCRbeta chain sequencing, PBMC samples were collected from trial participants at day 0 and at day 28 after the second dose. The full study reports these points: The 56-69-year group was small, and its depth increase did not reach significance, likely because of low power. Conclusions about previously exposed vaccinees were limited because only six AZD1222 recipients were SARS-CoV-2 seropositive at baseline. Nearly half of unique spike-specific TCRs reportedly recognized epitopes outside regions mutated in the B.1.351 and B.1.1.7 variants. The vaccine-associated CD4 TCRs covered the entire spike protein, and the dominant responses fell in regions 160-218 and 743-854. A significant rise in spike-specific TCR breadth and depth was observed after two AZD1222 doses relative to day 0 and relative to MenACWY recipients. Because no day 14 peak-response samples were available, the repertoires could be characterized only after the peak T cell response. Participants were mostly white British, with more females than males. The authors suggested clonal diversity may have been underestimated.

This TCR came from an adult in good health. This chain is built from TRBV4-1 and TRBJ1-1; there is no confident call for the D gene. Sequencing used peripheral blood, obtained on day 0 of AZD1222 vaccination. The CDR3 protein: CASSQGHTEAFF. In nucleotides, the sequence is TGCGCCAGCAGCCAAGGACACACTGAAGCTTTCTTT.